One and the same sample provided the 13 T cell receptor beta chains below, sequenced in a study of T cells expressing NK-cell markers. TCRdb reprocessed the 5' RACE reads, with one entry per CDR3 protein and no DNA. The table lists hundreds of thousands of distinct CDR3 sequences. Sequencing was carried out using blood T cells: a sorted CD56 or NKG2C T cell subset, CD4+ or CD8+ T cells, or bulk PBMC T cells (not recorded which). The receptors here all came from a man aged 18 to 69 in good health.

The V and J genes are TRBV4-2 and TRBJ2-2; TCRdb names TRBD1, which stays unverified in the absence of DNA. Germline lookup yields CDR1 LGHNA and CDR2 YNFKEQ. The CDR3 is 16 residues long. The CDR3 reads CASSTRTGWDTGELFF.

The gene calls are TRBV5-6 and TRBJ2-3; without DNA, the TCRdb call of TRBD1 cannot be checked. Per germline, CDR1 SGHDT and CDR2 YYEEEE. The CDR3 is 15 amino acids. The CDR3 protein is CASSWGGDPTDTQYF.

The rearrangement joins TRBV2 to TRBJ2-3. The length of the CDR3 is 12 residues. Germline V gene sequence: CDR1 SNHLY, CDR2 FYNNEI. This CDR3 reads CASAAGADTQYF.

The V call is TRBV4-2, the J call TRBJ2-2; TCRdb outputs TRBD2, but without DNA this stays unchecked. CDR1 is LGHNA, CDR2 YNFKEQ, per germline. The CDR3 runs 17 residues. CDR3 in amino acids: CASSQALAGGGTGELFF.

The V call is TRBV9, the J call TRBJ2-5; TCRdb outputs TRBD1, but without DNA this stays unchecked. Germline assignment: CDR1 SGDLS and CDR2 YYNGEE. This CDR3 has 14 amino acids. The CDR3: CASSDQGRQETQYF.

V and J are TRBV5-4 and TRBJ2-5; TCRdb designates TRBD2, a call that cannot be tested without DNA. The germline V gene has CDR1 SGHNT and CDR2 YYREEE (reference sequence). The CDR3 has 16 residues. The CDR3 spells CASSRGLAGGLETQYF.

The rearrangement joins TRBV5-1 to TRBJ1-6; the TRBD1 assignment by TCRdb is unverifiable without DNA. The CDR3 has 15 amino acids. Germline lookup yields CDR1 SGHRS and CDR2 YFSETQ. The CDR3 is CASSLGQSVGSPLHF.

V gene TRBV12-3 or TRBV12-4 combines with J gene TRBJ2-1; TCRdb proposes TRBD1, but this gene call is untestable without DNA. The CDR3 contains 15 residues. The CDR3 sequence is CASRARGGSYNEQFF.

The rearrangement uses TRBV5-1 and TRBJ2-1; the D call from TCRdb, TRBD2, cannot be confirmed without DNA. The CDR3 sequence is 18 residues long. Germline V lookup: CDR1 SGHRS, CDR2 YFSETQ. The CDR3: CASSLGPSGVSSYNEQFF. The entire variable domain, with the rest obtained from reference TRBV5-1 and TRBJ2-1, is as follows: KAGVTQTPRYLIKTRGQQVTLSCSPISGHRSVSWYQQTPGQGLQFLFEYFSETQRNKGNFPGRFSGRQFSNSRSEMNVSTLELGDSALYLCASSLGPSGVSSYNEQFFGPGTRLTVL.

The chain is built from TRBV5-1 and TRBJ2-5; absent DNA, TCRdb's TRBD2 call cannot be checked. Germline CDR1 SGHRS, CDR2 YFSETQ. This CDR3 has 15 amino acids. CDR3 amino acids: CASSSAGGRRETQYF.

The rearrangement links TRBV21-1 to TRBJ2-1; the TCRdb call, TRBD1, lacks DNA for checking. TRBV21-1 is listed as a pseudogene. This CDR3 comprises 16 residues. CDR3 residues: CASSKEGLGVFYEQFF.

The chain combines TRBV20-1 with TRBJ2-3; the TCRdb call, TRBD2, lacks DNA for checking. The CDR3 contains 18 residues. Germline CDR1 is DFQATT and CDR2 is SNEGSKA (reference sequence). CDR3 sequence reads: CSARDPSFLAGSTDTQYF.

The chain has TRBV30 and TRBJ2-3; TCRdb's D call of TRBD1 is untestable without DNA. In germline, CDR1 is GTSNPN, CDR2 SVGIG (reference sequence). The CDR3 extends over 12 amino acids. The CDR3 loop is CAWRDAEGTQYF.